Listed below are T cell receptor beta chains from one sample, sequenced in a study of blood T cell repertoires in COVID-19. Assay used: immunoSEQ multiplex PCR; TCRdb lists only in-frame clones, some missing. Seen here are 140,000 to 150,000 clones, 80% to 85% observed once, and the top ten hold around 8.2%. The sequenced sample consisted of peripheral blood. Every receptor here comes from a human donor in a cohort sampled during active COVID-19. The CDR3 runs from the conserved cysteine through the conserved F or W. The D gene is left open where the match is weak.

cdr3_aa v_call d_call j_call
CASSPPSTGGGSGYTF TRBV18 TRBD1 TRBJ1-2
CASSGNSYEQYF TRBV9 - TRBJ2-7
CASSYAAEKTYEQYF TRBV6-2/TRBV6-3 - TRBJ2-7
CASSYSGGTEQFF TRBV6-5 - TRBJ2-1
CASSLRGGPYNEQFF TRBV7-3 - TRBJ2-1
CASSQGTGGYEQYF TRBV5-6 TRBD1 TRBJ2-7
CASSRDRDDYEQYF TRBV18 TRBD1 TRBJ2-7
CASSYWAGNSYEQYF TRBV6-6 - TRBJ2-7
CASSLSSSNEKLFF TRBV11-2 - TRBJ1-4
CASSRQPRNQPQHF TRBV19 - TRBJ1-5